Detailed here is one T cell receptor beta chain. This record comes from a study of identical twins. Germline CDR1 is SGDLS and CDR2 is YYNGEE. This CDR3 has 21 residues. V was clipped by 5 bases and J by 0 bases; unmatched bases: 19. Each CDR3 protein is one row after TCRdb ran MiXCR on the 5' RACE reads. Here the sample spans some 900,000 distinct CDR3 sequences, about 12% being singletons. These data were likewise used in another study, on yellow fever vaccine responses in identical twins.

Input material: PBMCs. The chain recombines TRBV9 with TRBJ2-2; 10 bases agree with TRBD2. This TCR came from a woman under 30 in good health. DNA for the CDR3: TGTGCCAGCAGGGGCTTGTTTTTCGGACTAGCGGACATTACGAACACCGGGGAGCTGTTTTTT. This encodes CASRGLFFGLADITNTGELFF.